The 21 T cell receptor beta chains below were found in one sample sequenced in a study of T cells in Graves' hyperthyroidism and ophthalmopathy. Amplification of TCR beta CDR3 regions was performed using RNA transcripts as template. The study used the HTBI primer set for a first-round RT-PCR of the TCR CDR3. TCRdb processed the multiplex PCR reads anew with MiXCR; each CDR3 protein has one entry. The table includes hundreds of thousands of distinct CDR3 sequences, 12% to 15% detected once. The sequenced sample consisted of blood. The receptors were sampled from a woman aged 18 to 35 with Graves' hyperthyroidism.

The rearrangement joins TRBV6-1 to TRBJ1-1, with 11 positions matching TRBD1. The V gene end was trimmed by 5 bases and the J gene end by 9 bases; junction bases not matched to a gene: 8. This CDR3 is 14 amino acids long. Germline V CDR1 and CDR2: MNHNS, SASEGT. This CDR3 reads CASSNTGTGGKAFF. DNA for the CDR3: TGTGCCAGCAGTAACACCGGGACAGGGGGAAAAGCTTTCTTT.

This chain connects TRBV11-1 to TRBJ1-2; perhaps TRBD1 as D (5 bases). The CDR3 loop spans 11 amino acids. The ends were cut back, 5 bases at V and 10 bases at J, with 11 bases in the middle. CDR1 is SGHAT, CDR2 FQDESV, per germline (reference sequence). CDR3 region: CASSPGVDYTF. The CDR3 region has the DNA TGTGCCAGCAGCCCGGGGGTTGACTACACCTTC.

This clonotype has a count of ten or more. This rearrangement joins TRBV7-9 to TRBJ2-3; TRBD1 agrees at 8 bases. Germline CDR1 reads SEHNR; CDR2 reads FQNEAQ (reference sequence). The CDR3 has 15 residues. V trimming: 8 bases; J trimming: 7 bases; junction bases outside the gene matches: 14. CDR3: CASEPRGLREYTQYF. In DNA, the CDR3 is TGTGCCAGCGAACCCAGGGGGCTCCGAGAGTATACGCAGTATTTT.

There are many counts of this clonotype. The rearrangement uses TRBV28 and TRBJ2-5, with D maybe TRBD2 (6 bases). This CDR3 is built from 15 residues. Trimming left V 10 bases short and J 4 bases short, with 22 bases between. Germline V gene lookup returns CDR1 MDHEN and CDR2 SYDVKM. CDR3 sequence (DNA): TGTGCCACCCGGCGGGGCAGGGTCGGAGTAGAGACCCAGTACTTC. It encodes CATRRGRVGVETQYF.

The V gene is TRBV28, the J gene TRBJ2-5; 7 nucleotides line up with TRBD1. Per germline, CDR1 MDHEN and CDR2 SYDVKM. V shed 5 bases, J shed 5 bases, and the junction held 8 bases outside the gene matches. The CDR3 spans 14 residues. CDR3 in amino acids: CASSAPTGTETQYF. The CDR3 DNA reads TGTGCCAGCAGTGCCCCGACAGGGACGGAGACCCAGTACTTC.

As concerns this clonotype: Just one base apart from a much larger clone, this may be a read error. The chain joins TRBV27 to TRBJ2-7; 8 bases fit TRBD1. This CDR3 has 13 amino acids. Germline V gene lookup returns CDR1 MNHEY and CDR2 SMNVEV (reference sequence). The CDR3 nucleotides are TGTACCAGCAGTGCAGGGGGCATCTACGAGCAGTACTTC. Translated, it gives CTSSAGGIYEQYF.

This clonotype was seen a few times. V gene TRBV19 combines with J gene TRBJ1-1; perhaps TRBD1 as D (5 bases). This CDR3 contains 12 residues. Looked up from germline, CDR1 is LNHDA and CDR2 is SQIVND (reference sequence). The V end was cut by 8 bases, the J end by 0 bases, with 7 bases between. The CDR3 bases are TGTGCCAGTGGGGACCTGAACACTGAAGCTTTCTTT. Translating gives CASGDLNTEAFF.

The chain recombines TRBV24-1 with TRBJ2-5, with 11 bases identical to TRBD1. Germline V gives CDR1 KGHDR, CDR2 SFDVKD. The CDR3 length is 16 residues. After removal of 5 bases from V and 9 bases from J, the junction contained 13 bases not matched to a gene. CDR3 sequence reads: CATSGPDRGREEAQYF. The DNA for the CDR3 is TGTGCCACCAGTGGGCCGGACAGGGGGCGAGAGGAGGCCCAGTACTTC.

This clonotype has a count of ten or more. The rearrangement uses TRBV7-8 and TRBJ2-1; tentatively, D is TRBD1 or TRBD2 (6 bases each). Trimming shortened V by 1 base and J by 7 bases, and 14 bases separated the two germline ends. Germline V CDR1 and CDR2: SGHVS, FQNEAQ. The CDR3 contains 15 residues. For the CDR3, the DNA is TGTGCCAGCAGCTTAGTGGAGGGGGGTCGGAATGAGCAGTTCTTC. It specifies CASSLVEGGRNEQFF.

The chain combines TRBV28 with TRBJ2-5; D is perhaps TRBD2 (7 bases). Germline values: CDR1 MDHEN, CDR2 SYDVKM. Trimming took off 4 bases at V and 4 bases at J, with 19 bases between the two ends. CDR3 length: 16 residues. CDR3 sequence (DNA): TGTGCCAGCAGTTACCTTCGGGAAAGGGGGGGAGAGACCCAGTACTTC. It encodes CASSYLRERGGETQYF.

The rearrangement uses TRBV11-2 and TRBJ2-5, with D perhaps assigned TRBD1 or TRBD2 (6 bases each). Trimming stripped 2 bases from V and 7 bases from J, with 14 bases between. This CDR3 contains 14 residues. Germline CDR1 SGHAT, CDR2 FQNNGV. The CDR3 protein is CASSLTPQGGTQYF. CDR3 DNA: TGTGCCAGCAGCTTAACCCCACAGGGAGGGACCCAGTACTTC.

This clonotype was seen many times. The chain employs TRBV6-2 or TRBV6-3 and TRBJ1-1; no clear D gene. The CDR3 extends over 15 amino acids. Germline values: CDR1 MNHEY, CDR2 SVGEGT. V was shortened by 4 bases and J by 0 bases, with 12 bases between the two germline ends. The CDR3 DNA follows: TGTGCCAGCAGTTCTGATGGACCGTTGAACACTGAAGCTTTCTTT. This translates into CASSSDGPLNTEAFF.

This clonotype turned up a few times. The chain is built from TRBV7-8 and TRBJ1-2, with a tentative D call TRBD1 (6 bases). Trimming stripped 5 bases from V and 0 bases from J, with 13 bases between. The CDR3 is made up of 15 amino acids. Germline assignment: CDR1 SGHVS and CDR2 FQNEAQ. The CDR3 nucleotides read TGTGCCAGCAGCCCCCGGACAGATTCTAACTATGGCTACACCTTC. It is translated as CASSPRTDSNYGYTF.

The chain combines TRBV9 with TRBJ2-3, with a possible D match to TRBD2 (6 bases). The CDR3 has 14 amino acids. V was clipped by 3 bases and J by 2 bases, with 10 bases between them. Germline V lookup: CDR1 SGDLS, CDR2 YYNGEE. The CDR3 DNA reads as TGTGCCAGCAGCGGGGCTAGCGTCACAGATACGCAGTATTTT. Residues: CASSGASVTDTQYF.

This clonotype occurred a few times. The V and J genes are TRBV27 and TRBJ1-5, with 8 positions matching TRBD1. CDR3 length: 15 amino acids. The germline V gene has CDR1 MNHEY and CDR2 SMNVEV (reference sequence). V dropped 5 bases and J dropped 7; count of bases not matched to a gene: 10. CDR3 region: CASSNSGTGRQPQHF. As DNA, the CDR3 is TGTGCCAGCAGTAACTCCGGGACAGGTAGACAGCCCCAGCATTTT.

This clonotype was observed at least ten times. This chain uses TRBV5-5 with TRBJ2-5; D possibly corresponds to TRBD1 (5 bases). The V gene lost 4 bases and the J gene lost 4 bases, with 11 bases spanning the gap. From germline, CDR1 is SGHKS and CDR2 YYEKEE (reference sequence). This CDR3 has 13 residues. The DNA of the CDR3 is TGTGCCAGCAGCCGACAGTTTCGAGAGACCCAGTACTTC. It encodes CASSRQFRETQYF. Based on the CDR3 plus reference TRBV5-5 and TRBJ2-5, the full variable domain is DAGVTQSPTHLIKTRGQQVTLRCSPISGHKSVSWYQQVLGQGPQFIFQYYEKEERGRGNFPDRFSARQFPNYSSELNVNALLLGDSALYLCASSRQFRETQYFGPGTRLLVL.

This chain links TRBV29-1 with TRBJ2-5, with 10 bases lining up with TRBD1. CDR3 length: 13 amino acids. CDR1 SQVTM and CDR2 ANQGSEA come from the germline V gene. V shed 5 bases, J shed 4 bases, and the junction held 4 bases outside the gene matches. CDR3 protein: CSVRQGARETQYF. The CDR3 DNA reads as TGCAGCGTTCGACAGGGGGCCAGAGAGACCCAGTACTTC.

V gene TRBV4-1 combines with J gene TRBJ2-7; either TRBD1 or TRBD2 may fit D (5 bases each). Germline lookup yields CDR1 MGHRA and CDR2 YSYEKL. V was cut by 1 base and J by 1 base, with 14 bases left in between. This CDR3 region has 16 residues. CDR3 protein: CASSQGVGVVSYEQYF. The CDR3 coding sequence is TGCGCCAGCAGCCAAGGGGTGGGGGTAGTATCCTACGAGCAGTACTTC.

Ten or more counts support this clonotype. CDR3 DNA: TGTGCCAGCAGCTTGTGGGAGAACACTGAAGCTTTCTTT. Protein: CASSLWENTEAFF. This sequence joins TRBV27 and TRBJ1-1; D is unresolved. V shed 6 bases and J shed 1 base, with 9 bases lying between them. The CDR3 sequence is 13 residues long. Germline loops: CDR1 MNHEY, CDR2 SMNVEV (reference sequence).

Concerning this clonotype itself: A much larger clone sits a single nucleotide away, making a read error possible. The chain is built from TRBV20-1 and TRBJ2-4, with 7 nucleotides matching TRBD1. Trimming took 1 base from V and 4 from J; bases not matched to a gene: 10. There are 16 residues in the CDR3. The germline V gene encodes CDR1 DFQATT and CDR2 SNEGSKA (reference sequence). In nucleotides, the CDR3 is TGCAGTGCTAGAGCCCCTAACGGGACAGTGAAAAACATTCAGTACTTC. This codes for CSARAPNGTVKNIQYF.

The chain carries TRBV19 and TRBJ1-6; 9 bases map to TRBD1. V trimming: 3 bases; J trimming: 7 bases; junction bases outside the gene matches: 10. The CDR3 has 17 residues. Germline-derived CDR1 and CDR2 are LNHDA and SQIVND (reference sequence). CDR3 bases: TGTGCCAGTAGTATCAACCGAGGACAGGGGCGAAATTCACCCCTCCACTTT. This encodes CASSINRGQGRNSPLHF.